The source of this TCR beta chain is a study of T cell repertoires in cytomegalovirus infection. Germline trimming cut 5 bases from V and 9 bases from J; bases unmatched to any gene: 12. Per the germline V gene, CDR1 is SEHNR and CDR2 is FQNEAQ (reference sequence). The length of the CDR3 is 15 residues. Findings and limits, study-wide: HLA-C-restricted CMV-specific TCR beta clonotypes were dominant in the ex vivo response.

This clonotype was observed many times. Its antigen is unidentified. TCRdb fed the reads into MiXCR, producing one record per CDR3 protein. The sample yields hundreds of thousands of distinct CDR3 sequences, about a sixth seen once. This chain joins TRBV7-9 and TRBJ2-1, with 8 positions matching TRBD2. This clonotype was obtained from a human donor in good health (CMV status not recorded). Some clones in this sample may be carry-over from other donors' samples. Sequencing input: PBMCs. In DNA form, the CDR3 reads TGTGCCAGCAGCCCCTATAGCGGGACGGGGAGTGAGCAGTTCTTC. The encoded protein is CASSPYSGTGSEQFF.